This TCR beta chain is drawn from a study of cytomegalovirus exposure and HLA in healthy donors. Study as a whole: Genotyping of some 400 donors showed that about 83% belonged to the Caucasian-associated ancestry cluster.

Concerning this clone: Its antigen remains unknown.

The PCR made use of 60 Vbeta and 13 Jbeta primers. Clones were read by immunoSEQ multiplex PCR, and TCRdb kept only the in-frame ones, dropping some. The sample has 150,000 to 200,000 clones, 80% to 90% seen once. General study findings and limits: For most TCR beta V segments, an earlier analysis put the productive rate at about 87% or about 30% of the time. When a later analysis compared HLA-associated TCR beta chains with equally common others, the HLA-associated chains turned out to be more clonally expanded and to have lower generation probabilities.

Germline CDR1 and CDR2: MNHNS and SASEGT. Deletions cut 2 bases from V and 0 bases from J, with 8 bases between. This CDR3 spans 15 amino acids. Though nominally healthy at sampling, donors likely had unrecorded immune exposures. J is TRBJ1-3 and V is TRBV6-1; D is unclear. Material for sequencing was PBMCs. The TCR comes from a male donor in good health and CMV-seronegative. CDR3 sequence: CASSESPSSGNTIYF. The DNA for the CDR3 is TGTGCCAGCAGTGAATCACCGAGCTCTGGAAACACCATATATTTT.